This T cell receptor (beta chain) emerged from a study of T cell responses to AZD1222 COVID-19 vaccine. Whole-study findings and limits: Breadth and depth of Spike-specific TCRs rose after two AZD1222 doses. Mostly white British, mostly female donors; authors suggested clonal diversity may be underestimated. Regions left unmutated in variants are reportedly the target of nearly half of spike-specific TCRs.

Germline CDR1 SEHNR, CDR2 FQNEAQ (reference sequence). This CDR3 is built from 15 residues. Trimming took 5 bases from V and 8 from J; bases not matched to a gene: 14. Data came from immunoSEQ multiplex PCR; TCRdb stores just in-frame clones and leaves some out. This sample has about 110,000 clones, with 87% found just once. Remarks on this clone: Its antigen is unidentified.

This chain connects TRBV7-9 to TRBJ1-1, with 7 bases lining up with TRBD1. The starting material was peripheral blood, obtained 28 days after the second AZD1222 dose. The sequence was obtained from an adult who received the AZD1222 COVID-19 vaccine. The CDR3 spells CASSQSGTVASEAFF. As DNA, the CDR3 is TGTGCCAGCAGCCAGTCCGGGACAGTAGCGTCCGAAGCTTTCTTT.